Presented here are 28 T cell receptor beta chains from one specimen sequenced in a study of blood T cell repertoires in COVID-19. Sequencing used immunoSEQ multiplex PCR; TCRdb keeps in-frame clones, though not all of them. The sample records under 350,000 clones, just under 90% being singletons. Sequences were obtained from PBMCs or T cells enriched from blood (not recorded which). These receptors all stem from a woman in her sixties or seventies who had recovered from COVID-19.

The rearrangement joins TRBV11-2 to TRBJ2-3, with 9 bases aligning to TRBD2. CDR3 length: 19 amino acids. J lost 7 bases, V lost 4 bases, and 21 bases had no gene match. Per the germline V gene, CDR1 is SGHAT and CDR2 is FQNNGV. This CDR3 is CASSSLRVAGDAMQHTQYF. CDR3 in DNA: TGTGCCAGCAGCTCCCTTAGGGTAGCGGGGGACGCAATGCAACATACGCAGTATTTT.

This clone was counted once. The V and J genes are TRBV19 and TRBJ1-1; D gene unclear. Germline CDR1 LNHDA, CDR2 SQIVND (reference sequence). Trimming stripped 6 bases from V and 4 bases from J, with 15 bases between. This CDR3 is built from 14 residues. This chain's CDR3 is CASSDALGSTEAFF. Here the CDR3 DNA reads TGTGCCAGTAGCGACGCGTTGGGGAGCACTGAAGCTTTCTTT.

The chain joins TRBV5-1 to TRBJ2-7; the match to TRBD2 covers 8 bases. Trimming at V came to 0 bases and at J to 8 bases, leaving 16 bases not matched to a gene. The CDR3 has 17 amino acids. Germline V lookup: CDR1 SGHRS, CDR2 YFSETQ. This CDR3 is CASSLGDSGTPGLKQYF. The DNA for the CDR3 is TGCGCCAGCAGCTTGGGGGATAGCGGGACCCCCGGTTTGAAGCAGTACTTC.

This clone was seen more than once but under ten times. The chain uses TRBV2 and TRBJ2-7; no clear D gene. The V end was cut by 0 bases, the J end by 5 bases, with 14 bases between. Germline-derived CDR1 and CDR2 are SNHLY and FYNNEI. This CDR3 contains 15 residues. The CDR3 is CASSEALGVHHEQYF. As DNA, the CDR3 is TGTGCCAGCAGTGAAGCGCTGGGCGTCCACCACGAGCAGTACTTC.

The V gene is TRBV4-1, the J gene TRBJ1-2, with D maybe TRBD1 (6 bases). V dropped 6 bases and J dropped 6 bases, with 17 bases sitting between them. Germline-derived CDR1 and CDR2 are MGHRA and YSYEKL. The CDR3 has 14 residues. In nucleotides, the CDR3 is TGCGCCAGCAGACCCCCCGGACAGAAGAATGGCTACACCTTC. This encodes CASRPPGQKNGYTF.

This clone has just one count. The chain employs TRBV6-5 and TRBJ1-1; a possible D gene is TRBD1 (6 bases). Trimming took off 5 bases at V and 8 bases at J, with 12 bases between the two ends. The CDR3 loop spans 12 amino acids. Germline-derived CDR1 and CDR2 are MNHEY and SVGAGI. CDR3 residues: CASSPGDREAFF. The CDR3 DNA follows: TGTGCCAGCAGTCCCGGCGACAGGGAAGCTTTCTTT.

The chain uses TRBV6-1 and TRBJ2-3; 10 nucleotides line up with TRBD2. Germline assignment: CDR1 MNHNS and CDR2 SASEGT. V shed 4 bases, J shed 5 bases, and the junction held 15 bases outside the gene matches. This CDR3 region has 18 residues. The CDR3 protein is CASSARSAVAGGVDTQYF. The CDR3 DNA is TGTGCCAGCAGTGCACGCTCCGCGGTAGCGGGGGGTGTAGATACGCAGTATTTT.

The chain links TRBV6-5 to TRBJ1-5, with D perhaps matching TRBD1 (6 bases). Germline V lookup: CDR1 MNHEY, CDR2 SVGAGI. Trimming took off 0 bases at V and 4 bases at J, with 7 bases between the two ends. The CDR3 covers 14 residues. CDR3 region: CASSYSGGNQPQHF. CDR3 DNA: TGTGCCAGCAGTTACTCAGGGGGTAATCAGCCCCAGCATTTT.

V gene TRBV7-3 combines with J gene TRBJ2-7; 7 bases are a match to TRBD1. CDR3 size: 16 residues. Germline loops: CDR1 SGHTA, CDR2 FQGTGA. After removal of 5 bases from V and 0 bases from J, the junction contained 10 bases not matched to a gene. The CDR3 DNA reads TGTGCCAGCAGCCCCCAACCGACAGGGATCTCCTACGAGCAGTACTTC. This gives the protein CASSPQPTGISYEQYF.

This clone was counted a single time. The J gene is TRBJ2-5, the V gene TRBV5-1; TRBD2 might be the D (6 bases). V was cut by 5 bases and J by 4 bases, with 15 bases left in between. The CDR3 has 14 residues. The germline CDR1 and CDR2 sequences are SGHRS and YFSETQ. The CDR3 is CASRLTPGGETQYF. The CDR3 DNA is TGCGCCAGCAGGTTAACCCCCGGGGGAGAGACCCAGTACTTC.

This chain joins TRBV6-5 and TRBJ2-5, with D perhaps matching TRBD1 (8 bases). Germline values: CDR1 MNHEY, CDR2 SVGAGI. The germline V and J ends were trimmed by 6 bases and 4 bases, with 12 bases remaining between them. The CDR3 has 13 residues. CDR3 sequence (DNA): TGTGCCAGCAGAACAGGGGGGGGAGAGACCCAGTACTTC. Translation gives CASRTGGGETQYF.

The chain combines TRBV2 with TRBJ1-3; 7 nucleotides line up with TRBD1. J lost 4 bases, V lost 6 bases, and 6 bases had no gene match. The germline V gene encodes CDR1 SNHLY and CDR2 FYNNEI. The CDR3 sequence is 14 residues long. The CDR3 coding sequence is TGTGCCAGCAGGCGGACAGGCTCCGGAAACACCATATATTTT. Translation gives CASRRTGSGNTIYF.

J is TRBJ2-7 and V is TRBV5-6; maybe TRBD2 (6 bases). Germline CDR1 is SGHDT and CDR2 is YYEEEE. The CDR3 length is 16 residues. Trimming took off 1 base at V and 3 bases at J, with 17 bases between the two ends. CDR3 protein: CASSLIFGRSNYEQYF. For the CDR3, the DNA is TGTGCCAGCAGCTTGATCTTCGGGAGAAGCAACTACGAGCAGTACTTC.

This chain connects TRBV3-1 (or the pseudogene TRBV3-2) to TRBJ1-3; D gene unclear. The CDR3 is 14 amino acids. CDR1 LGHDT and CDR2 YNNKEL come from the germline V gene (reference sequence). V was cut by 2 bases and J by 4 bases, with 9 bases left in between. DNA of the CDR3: TGTGCCAGCAGCCAAAGAGGGTGGGGAAACACCATATATTTT. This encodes CASSQRGWGNTIYF.

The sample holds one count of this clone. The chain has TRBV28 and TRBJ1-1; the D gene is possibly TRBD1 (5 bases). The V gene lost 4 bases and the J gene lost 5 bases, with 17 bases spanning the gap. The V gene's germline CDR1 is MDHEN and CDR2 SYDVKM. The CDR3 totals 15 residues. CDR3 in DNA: TGTGCCAGCAGTTCCCCGGGGGGAACTGGGACTGAAGCTTTCTTT. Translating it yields CASSSPGGTGTEAFF.

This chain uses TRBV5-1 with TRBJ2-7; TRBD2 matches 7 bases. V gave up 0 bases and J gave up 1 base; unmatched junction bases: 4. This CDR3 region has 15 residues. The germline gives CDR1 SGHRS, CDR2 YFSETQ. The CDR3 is CASSLDASGSYEQYF. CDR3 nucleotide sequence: TGCGCCAGCAGCTTGGATGCTAGCGGATCCTACGAGCAGTACTTC.

CDR3 DNA sequence: TGTGCCAGCAGCCAAGCTGTCGAGGGTGAGGGCTACACCTTC. This gives the protein CASSQAVEGEGYTF. The chain is built from TRBV3-1 (or the pseudogene TRBV3-2) and TRBJ1-2, with unresolved D. The CDR3 consists of 14 residues. Between the trimmed V and J ends, which lost 1 base and 8 bases, there was a span of 14 bases. Germline CDR1 is LGHDT and CDR2 is YNNKEL (reference sequence).

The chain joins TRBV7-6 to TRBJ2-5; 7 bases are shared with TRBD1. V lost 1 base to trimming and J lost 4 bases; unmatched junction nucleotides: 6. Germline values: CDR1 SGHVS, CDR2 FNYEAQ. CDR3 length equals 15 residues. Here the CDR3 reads CASSLDRGKGETQYF. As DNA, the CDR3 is TGTGCCAGCAGCTTAGACAGGGGAAAGGGAGAGACCCAGTACTTC.

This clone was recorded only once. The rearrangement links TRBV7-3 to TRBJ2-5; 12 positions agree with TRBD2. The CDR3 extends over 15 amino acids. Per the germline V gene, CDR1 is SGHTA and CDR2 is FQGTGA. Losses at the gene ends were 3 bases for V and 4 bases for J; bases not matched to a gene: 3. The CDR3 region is CASSLGLAGAETQYF. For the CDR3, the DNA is TGTGCCAGCAGCTTGGGACTAGCGGGCGCAGAGACCCAGTACTTC. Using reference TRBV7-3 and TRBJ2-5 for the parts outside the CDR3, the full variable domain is GAGVSQTPSNKVTEKGKYVELRCDPISGHTALYWYRQSLGQGPEFLIYFQGTGAADDSGLPNDRFFAVRPEGSVSTLKIQRTERGDSAVYLCASSLGLAGAETQYFGPGTRLLVL.

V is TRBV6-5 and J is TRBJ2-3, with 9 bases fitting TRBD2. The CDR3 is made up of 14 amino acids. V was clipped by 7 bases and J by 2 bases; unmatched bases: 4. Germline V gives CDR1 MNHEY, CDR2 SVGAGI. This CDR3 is CASTGGRATDTQYF. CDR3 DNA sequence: TGTGCCAGCACAGGCGGGAGGGCCACAGATACGCAGTATTTT.

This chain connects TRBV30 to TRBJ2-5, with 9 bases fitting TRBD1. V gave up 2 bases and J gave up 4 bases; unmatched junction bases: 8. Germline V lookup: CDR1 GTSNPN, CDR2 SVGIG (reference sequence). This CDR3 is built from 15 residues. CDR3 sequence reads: CAWSQRQGGTETQYF. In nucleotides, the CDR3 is TGTGCCTGGAGTCAAAGACAGGGGGGGACAGAGACCCAGTACTTC.

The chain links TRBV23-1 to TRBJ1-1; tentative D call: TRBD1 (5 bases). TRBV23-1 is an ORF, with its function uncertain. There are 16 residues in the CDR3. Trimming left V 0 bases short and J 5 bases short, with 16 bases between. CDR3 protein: CASSQSDAGRGTEAFF. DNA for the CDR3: TGCGCCAGCAGTCAATCTGACGCGGGGCGGGGAACTGAAGCTTTCTTT.

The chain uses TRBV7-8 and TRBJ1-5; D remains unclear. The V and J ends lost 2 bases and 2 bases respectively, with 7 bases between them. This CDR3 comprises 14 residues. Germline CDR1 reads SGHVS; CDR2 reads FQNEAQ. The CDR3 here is CASSLLEGNQPQHF. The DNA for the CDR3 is TGTGCCAGCAGCTTACTGGAGGGCAATCAGCCCCAGCATTTT.

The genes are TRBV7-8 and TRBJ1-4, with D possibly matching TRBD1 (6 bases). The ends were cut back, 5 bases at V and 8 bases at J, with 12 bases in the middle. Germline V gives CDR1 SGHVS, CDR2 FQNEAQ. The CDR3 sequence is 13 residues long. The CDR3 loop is CASSLTGKEKLFF. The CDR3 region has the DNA TGTGCCAGCAGCCTAACAGGGAAAGAAAAACTGTTTTTT. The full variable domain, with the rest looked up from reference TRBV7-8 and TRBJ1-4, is GAGVSQSPRYKVAKRGQDVALRCDPISGHVSLFWYQQALGQGPEFLTYFQNEAQLDKSGLPSDRFFAERPEGSVSTLKIQRTQQEDSAVYLCASSLTGKEKLFFGSGTQLSVL.

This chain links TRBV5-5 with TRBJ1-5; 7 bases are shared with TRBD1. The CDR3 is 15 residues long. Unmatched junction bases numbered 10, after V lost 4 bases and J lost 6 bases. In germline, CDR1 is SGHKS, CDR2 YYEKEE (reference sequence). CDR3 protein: CASSASTGYGQPQHF. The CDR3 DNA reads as TGTGCCAGCAGCGCCTCGACAGGGTATGGTCAGCCCCAGCATTTT.

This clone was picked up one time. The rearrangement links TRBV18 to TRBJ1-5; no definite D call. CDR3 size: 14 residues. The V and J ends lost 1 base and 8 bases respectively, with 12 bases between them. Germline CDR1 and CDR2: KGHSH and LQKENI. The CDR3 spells CASSPRLTEEPQHF. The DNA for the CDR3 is TGTGCCAGCTCACCACGCTTAACCGAGGAGCCCCAGCATTTT. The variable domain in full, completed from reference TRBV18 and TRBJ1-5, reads NAGVMQNPRHLVRRRGQEARLRCSPMKGHSHVYWYRQLPEEGLKFMVYLQKENIIDESGMPKERFSAEFPKEGPSILRIQQVVRGDSAAYFCASSPRLTEEPQHFGDGTRLSIL.

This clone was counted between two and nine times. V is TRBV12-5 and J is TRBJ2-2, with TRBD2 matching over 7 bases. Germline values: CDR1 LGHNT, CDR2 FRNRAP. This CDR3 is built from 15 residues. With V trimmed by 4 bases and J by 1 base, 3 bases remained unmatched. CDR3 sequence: CASGSPSGNTGELFF. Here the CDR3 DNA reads TGTGCTAGTGGTTCCCCTAGCGGGAACACCGGGGAGCTGTTTTTT.

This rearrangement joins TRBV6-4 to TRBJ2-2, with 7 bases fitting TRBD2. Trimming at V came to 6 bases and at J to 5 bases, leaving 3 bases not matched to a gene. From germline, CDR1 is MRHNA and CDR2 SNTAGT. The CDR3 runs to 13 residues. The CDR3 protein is CASRREETGELFF. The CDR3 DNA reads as TGTGCCAGCAGACGGGAGGAGACCGGGGAGCTGTTTTTT.